Each of the 20 T cell receptor beta chains below was sequenced from the same sample in a study of shared clonotypes between healthy human individuals. Assay used: immunoSEQ multiplex PCR; TCRdb lists only in-frame clones, some missing. The table lists a few million clones, around 94% of them singletons. The sample consisted of naive CD4+ T cells sorted from blood. Stated subset: CD45RA+ positively selected. The receptor set was obtained from a man younger than 35 in good health.

The J gene is TRBJ2-5, the V gene TRBV19, with D perhaps TRBD1 or TRBD2 (5 bases each). Germline-derived CDR1 and CDR2 are LNHDA and SQIVND (reference sequence). V lost 3 bases and J 4 bases, leaving 15 bases between the germline ends. The CDR3 has 15 amino acids. Here the CDR3 DNA reads TGTGCCAGTAGTATCCCGGGGCGCGTCCCAGAGACCCAGTACTTC. It is translated as CASSIPGRVPETQYF.

The chain has TRBV11-2 and TRBJ2-1; no reliable D call. Germline CDR1 and CDR2: SGHAT and FQNNGV. Trimming took 5 bases from V and 4 from J, leaving 15 bases between them. This CDR3 is built from 15 residues. This CDR3 reads CASSLRTPRYNEQFF. In nucleotides, the CDR3 is TGTGCCAGCAGCCTCCGGACCCCCCGTTACAATGAGCAGTTCTTC.

J is TRBJ1-2 and V is TRBV7-9; D remains ambiguous. The CDR3 totals 14 residues. The germline CDR1 and CDR2 sequences are SEHNR and FQNEAQ (reference sequence). Trimming took 1 base from V and 5 from J, leaving 11 bases between them. In nucleotides, the CDR3 is TGTGCCAGCAGCTTAGAGCCCAGACCGTATGGCTACACCTTC. Translating gives CASSLEPRPYGYTF. Combining the CDR3 with reference TRBV7-9 and TRBJ1-2 gives the whole variable domain DTGVSQNPRHKITKRGQNVTFRCDPISEHNRLYWYRQTLGQGPEFLTYFQNEAQLEKSRLLSDRFSAERPKGSFSTLEIQRTEQGDSAMYLCASSLEPRPYGYTFGSGTRLTVV.

The V gene is TRBV18, the J gene TRBJ1-2; D may be TRBD1 (5 bases). With 2 bases removed from V and 1 base from J, the gap between germline ends came to 11 bases. CDR3 length: 15 residues. From germline, CDR1 is KGHSH and CDR2 LQKENI. CDR3 loop: CASSPTGLINYGYTF. The CDR3 nucleotides read TGTGCCAGCTCACCAACAGGACTCATTAACTATGGCTACACCTTC.

This chain links TRBV11-2 with TRBJ2-7; the D is unclear. Between the trimmed V and J ends, which lost 3 bases and 0 bases, there was a span of 12 bases. Germline-derived CDR1 and CDR2 are SGHAT and FQNNGV. The CDR3 contains 15 residues. This CDR3 reads CASSFRRQSSYEQYF. CDR3 DNA sequence: TGTGCCAGCAGCTTTAGGAGACAAAGCTCCTACGAGCAGTACTTC.

This rearrangement joins TRBV6-5 to TRBJ1-1; D is possibly TRBD1 (5 bases). Trimming took off 5 bases at V and 3 bases at J, with 7 bases between the two ends. CDR1 is MNHEY and CDR2 is SVGAGI in the germline V gene. The CDR3 has 12 residues. The CDR3 here is CASSPRDTEAFF. In DNA, the CDR3 is TGTGCCAGCAGTCCCAGGGACACTGAAGCTTTCTTT.

In DNA, the CDR3 is TGTGCCAGCAGCCAATCGGGCGGGGGCTTAGAGACCCAGTACTTC. It translates to CASSQSGGGLETQYF. V and J are TRBV25-1 and TRBJ2-5; maybe TRBD2 (7 bases). The germline V gene encodes CDR1 MGHDK and CDR2 SYGVNS. This CDR3 is 15 amino acids long. V dropped 6 bases and J dropped 4 bases, with 18 bases sitting between them.

About this clone: The identical CDR3 is also encoded by other nucleotide sequences in the sample. The chain has TRBV6-5 and TRBJ1-1; no definite D call. The CDR3 consists of 12 residues. Looked up from germline, CDR1 is MNHEY and CDR2 is SVGAGI. Between the trimmed V and J ends, which lost 6 bases and 2 bases, there was a span of 7 bases. For the CDR3, the DNA is TGTGCCAGCAGACGAGTTAACACTGAAGCTTTCTTT. Its protein is CASRRVNTEAFF.

The V gene is TRBV4-1, the J gene TRBJ1-1; TRBD1 might be the D (6 bases). The germline V gene has CDR1 MGHRA and CDR2 YSYEKL. V was cut by 0 bases and J by 4 bases, with 9 bases left in between. This CDR3 spans 14 amino acids. The CDR3 DNA sequence: TGCGCCAGCAGCCAAGATGGAGGGGGCACTGAAGCTTTCTTT. Translation: CASSQDGGGTEAFF.

V gene TRBV19 combines with J gene TRBJ1-2, with D perhaps matching TRBD1 (5 bases). This CDR3 region has 12 residues. Per germline, CDR1 LNHDA and CDR2 SQIVND (reference sequence). V lost 8 bases, J lost 6 bases, and 13 bases lay in between. CDR3 coding DNA: TGTGCCAGTTGGTATGGGACGGATGGCTACACCTTC. This sequence encodes CASWYGTDGYTF. Full variable domain (rest looked up from reference TRBV19 and TRBJ1-2): DGGITQSPKYLFRKEGQNVTLSCEQNLNHDAMYWYRQDPGQGLRLIYYSQIVNDFQKGDIAEGYSVSREKKESFPLTVTSAQKNPTAFYLCASWYGTDGYTFGSGTRLTVV.

This chain links TRBV19 with TRBJ1-5; D may be TRBD1 (5 bases). Germline loops: CDR1 LNHDA, CDR2 SQIVND (reference sequence). The V and J ends lost 6 bases and 2 bases respectively, with 23 bases between them. The CDR3 has 18 amino acids. CDR3 protein: CASSFSSGTNVGNQPQHF. In nucleotides, the CDR3 is TGTGCCAGTAGCTTCTCATCCGGGACTAATGTGGGCAATCAGCCCCAGCATTTT.

This chain links TRBV19 with TRBJ1-5, with D possibly matching TRBD1 (6 bases). Trimming cost V 7 bases and J 2 bases, with 12 bases left between them. Germline CDR1 is LNHDA and CDR2 is SQIVND (reference sequence). The CDR3 totals 14 residues. The CDR3 DNA sequence: TGTGCCAGTATGGGGGGGCTTGGCAATCAGCCCCAGCATTTT. This codes for CASMGGLGNQPQHF.

The V gene is TRBV25-1, the J gene TRBJ1-2; TRBD1 matches at 11 bases. Germline values: CDR1 MGHDK, CDR2 SYGVNS. This CDR3 spans 15 amino acids. The V and J ends lost 2 bases and 7 bases, in that order; junction bases with no gene match: 6. CDR3 protein: CASSEGQGAKGGYTF. The CDR3 nucleotides are TGTGCCAGCAGTGAAGGACAGGGGGCAAAGGGTGGCTACACCTTC.

The J gene is TRBJ2-7, the V gene TRBV7-2, with D maybe TRBD1 (5 bases). Germline values: CDR1 SGHTA, CDR2 FQGNSA. The CDR3 runs 16 residues. V was pared by 4 bases and J by 0 bases, with 16 bases between. CDR3 nucleotides: TGTGCCAGCAGCTATGCAATGGGGCGGACCTCCTACGAGCAGTACTTC. Its protein is CASSYAMGRTSYEQYF. Variable domain in full (rest from reference TRBV7-2 and TRBJ2-7): GAGVSQSPSNKVTEKGKDVELRCDPISGHTALYWYRQSLGQGLEFLIYFQGNSAPDKSGLPSDRFSAERTGGSVSTLTIQRTQQEDSAVYLCASSYAMGRTSYEQYFGPGTRLTVT.

This chain joins TRBV5-1 and TRBJ1-6; 10 nucleotides match TRBD1. V was clipped by 0 bases and J by 7 bases; unmatched bases: 4. The CDR3 sequence is 16 residues long. CDR1 is SGHRS, CDR2 YFSETQ, per germline. The CDR3 coding sequence is TGCGCCAGCAGCTTGGGGGACAGGGGAGGCAATTCACCCCTCCACTTT. Amino acids: CASSLGDRGGNSPLHF.

The V gene is TRBV18, the J gene TRBJ2-7; TRBD1 is a possible D gene (6 bases). This CDR3 has 14 residues. The germline CDR1 and CDR2 sequences are KGHSH and LQKENI. V was trimmed by 3 bases and J by 5 bases, leaving 14 bases between them. Here the CDR3 reads CASSPGPGDDEQYF. The CDR3 DNA reads TGTGCCAGCTCACCTGGGCCAGGGGACGACGAGCAGTACTTC.

This chain connects TRBV7-2 to TRBJ2-1; TRBD2 aligns across 9 bases. Per the germline V gene, CDR1 is SGHTA and CDR2 is FQGNSA. This CDR3 has 16 amino acids. Trimming cost V 5 bases and J 2 bases; bases outside gene matches: 7. CDR3 protein: CASSPLAGMAYNEQFF. The CDR3 DNA is TGTGCCAGCAGCCCGCTAGCGGGAATGGCCTACAATGAGCAGTTCTTC. Supplemented by reference TRBV7-2 and TRBJ2-1, the full variable domain reads GAGVSQSPSNKVTEKGKDVELRCDPISGHTALYWYRQSLGQGLEFLIYFQGNSAPDKSGLPSDRFSAERTGGSVSTLTIQRTQQEDSAVYLCASSPLAGMAYNEQFFGPGTRLTVL.

This chain connects TRBV7-3 to TRBJ2-5; D not certain. The ends were cut back, 3 bases at V and 4 bases at J, with 9 bases in the middle. Germline CDR1 SGHTA, CDR2 FQGTGA. The CDR3 runs to 13 residues. The CDR3 here is CASSLRLGETQYF. The DNA for the CDR3 is TGTGCCAGCAGCTTGAGGCTGGGAGAGACCCAGTACTTC.

The CDR3 DNA reads as TGTGCCAGCTCACCTCCGAGTTCAGGGGGCTACGAGCAGTACTTC. Translation: CASSPPSSGGYEQYF. The chain employs TRBV18 and TRBJ2-7, with 7 nucleotides matching TRBD1. V shed 3 bases, J shed 3 bases, and the junction held 8 bases outside the gene matches. CDR3 length: 15 residues. Germline CDR1 KGHSH, CDR2 LQKENI.

The gene calls are TRBV4-2 and TRBJ1-2; D is unclear. V was cut by 8 bases and J by 2 bases, with 18 bases left in between. Germline V gene lookup returns CDR1 LGHNA and CDR2 YNFKEQ. The CDR3 covers 15 residues. CDR3 loop: CASAGSGNFNYGYTF. In DNA, the CDR3 is TGTGCCAGCGCCGGGTCAGGCAATTTCAACTATGGCTACACCTTC.